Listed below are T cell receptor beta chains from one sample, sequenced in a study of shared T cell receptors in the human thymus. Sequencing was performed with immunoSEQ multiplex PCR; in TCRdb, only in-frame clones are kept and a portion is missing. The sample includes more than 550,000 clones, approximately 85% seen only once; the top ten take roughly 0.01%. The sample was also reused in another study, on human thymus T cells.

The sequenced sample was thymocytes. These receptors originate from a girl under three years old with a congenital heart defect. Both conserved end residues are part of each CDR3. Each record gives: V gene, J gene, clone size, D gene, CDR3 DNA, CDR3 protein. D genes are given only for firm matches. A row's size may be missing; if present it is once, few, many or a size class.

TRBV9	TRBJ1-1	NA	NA	TGTGCCAGCTCATGTAACGTGGGGCCGCTACACACGAACACTGAAGCTTTCTTT	CASSCNVGPLHTNTEAFF
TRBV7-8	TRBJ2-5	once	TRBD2	TGTGCCAGCAGCAGCCTAGCGGGGGGGCCTGAGACCCAGTACTTC	CASSSLAGGPETQYF
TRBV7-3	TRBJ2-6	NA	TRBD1	TGTGCCAGCAGCCCGGGGACAGGGACCTCTGGGGCCAACGTCCTGACTTTC	CASSPGTGTSGANVLTF
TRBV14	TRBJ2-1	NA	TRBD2	TGTGCCAGCAGCCCGGGGACTAGCGGGGGGGATCACAATGAGCAGTTCTTC	CASSPGTSGGDHNEQFF
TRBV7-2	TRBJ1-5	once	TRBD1	TGTGCCAGCAGCGAGGGACAGGGGTCTCTCAATCAGCCCCAGCATTTT	CASSEGQGSLNQPQHF
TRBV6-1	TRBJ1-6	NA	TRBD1	TGTGCCAGCAGTGAAAACGGGAACCTACAGGGGCGGACTAATTCACCCCTCCACTTT	CASSENGNLQGRTNSPLHF
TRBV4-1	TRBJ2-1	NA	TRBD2	TGCGCCAGCAGCCAAGTCACCGGGACTAGCGGGGAAGATAATGAGCAGTTCTTC	CASSQVTGTSGEDNEQFF
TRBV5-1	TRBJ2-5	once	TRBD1	TGCGCCAGCAGCTTGGCCGGACAGGGGGAGACCCAGTACTTC	CASSLAGQGETQYF
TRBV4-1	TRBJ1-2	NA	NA	TGCGCCAGCAGCCAAGACAGGTCTAACTATGGCTACACCTTC	CASSQDRSNYGYTF
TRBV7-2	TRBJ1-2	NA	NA	TGTGCCAGCAGCCAGGGGCTCAGTCGAAACTATGGCTACACCTTC	CASSQGLSRNYGYTF
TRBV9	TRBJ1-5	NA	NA	TGTGCCAGCAGCGGACAGAAGAACCGACTAGCCCCTCAGCCCCAGCATTTT	CASSGQKNRLAPQPQHF
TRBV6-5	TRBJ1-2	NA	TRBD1	TGTGCCAGTCTCAGGGGGACAGGGGGCGGCTACACCTTC	CASLRGTGGGYTF
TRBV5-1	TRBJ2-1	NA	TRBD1	TGCGCCAGCAGCCGCGGACAGGCCAATGAGCAGTTCTTC	CASSRGQANEQFF
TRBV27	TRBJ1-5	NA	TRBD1	TGTGCCAGCAGTCCGAATTCCGGCGGGGACAGGGGTCAGCCCCAGCATTTT	CASSPNSGGDRGQPQHF
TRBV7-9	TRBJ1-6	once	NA	TGTGCCTCGGGACACCATGTGAGCTCCTATAATTCACCCCTCCACTTT	CASGHHVSSYNSPLHF